The 15 T cell receptor beta chains below all came from one sample that was sequenced in a study of shared clonotypes between healthy human individuals. Profiled with immunoSEQ multiplex PCR; TCRdb holds only in-frame clones, not every one. The table has approximately 600,000 clones, roughly 95% seen once; the top ten hold approximately 0.11%. Naive CD8 populations comprised CD45RO-negative cells positively selected for CCR7, excluding terminally differentiated effector memory CD45RA+ cells. Sequencing input: naive CD8+ T cells sorted from blood. These receptors were collected from a woman aged 30 to 39 in good health.

The chain links TRBV6-1 to TRBJ2-3, with D possibly matching TRBD1 (5 bases). This CDR3 region has 15 residues. The V end was cut by 2 bases, the J end by 6 bases, with 15 bases between. Germline V gene data show CDR1 as MNHNS and CDR2 as SASEGT. The CDR3 here is CASSEMQGMEDTQYF. For the CDR3, the DNA is TGTGCCAGCAGTGAAATGCAGGGTATGGAGGATACGCAGTATTTT.

CDR3 DNA sequence: TGTGCCAGCAGCCAGACCGTAAGGGAGGGCTACACCTTC. Translated: CASSQTVREGYTF. The chain uses TRBV7-9 and TRBJ1-2; D gene uncertain. The CDR3 is made up of 13 amino acids. V lost 5 bases to trimming and J lost 8 bases, with 15 bases between them. From germline, CDR1 is SEHNR and CDR2 FQNEAQ (reference sequence).

The genes are TRBV9 and TRBJ2-7; 9 bases match TRBD2. J gave up 3 bases and V 3 bases, and 4 bases lay outside the gene matches. The germline V gene encodes CDR1 SGDLS and CDR2 YYNGEE. CDR3 length: 14 amino acids. As DNA, the CDR3 is TGTGCCAGCAGCGAGAGTAGCGGGAGCTACGAGCAGTACTTC. The encoded protein is CASSESSGSYEQYF.

This chain uses TRBV6-4 with TRBJ1-1, with D perhaps matching TRBD1 (5 bases). Germline-derived CDR1 and CDR2 are MRHNA and SNTAGT. The CDR3 runs 13 residues. The V and J ends lost 0 bases and 4 bases respectively, with 6 bases between them. The CDR3, as DNA: TGTGCCAGCAGTGACTCCCAGGGCACTGAAGCTTTCTTT. Protein sequence: CASSDSQGTEAFF.

The chain carries TRBV27 and TRBJ2-5, with D tentatively TRBD1 (5 bases). Germline loops: CDR1 MNHEY, CDR2 SMNVEV (reference sequence). The CDR3 totals 14 residues. Trimming pared 4 bases from V and 3 bases from J, leaving 12 bases between. CDR3 protein: CASSSGLSEETQYF. The DNA for the CDR3 is TGTGCCAGCAGTTCAGGGTTATCCGAAGAGACCCAGTACTTC.

This clone has more than one count but fewer than ten. The chain carries TRBV19 and TRBJ1-5; 7 nucleotides match TRBD1. The V segment lost 9 bases and the J segment 0 bases; nucleotides outside the gene matches: 5. CDR1 and CDR2 from the germline V gene are LNHDA and SQIVND (reference sequence). CDR3 length: 14 amino acids. CDR3 bases: TGTGCCAGCAACGACAGGGATAGCAATCAGCCCCAGCATTTT. The encoded protein is CASNDRDSNQPQHF.

The chain is built from TRBV4-1 and TRBJ2-2; D unclear. Trimming stripped 0 bases from V and 6 bases from J, with 5 bases between. The CDR3 contains 13 residues. Germline CDR1 and CDR2: MGHRA and YSYEKL. CDR3 bases: TGCGCCAGCAGCCAAGATCCCGCCGGGGAGCTGTTTTTT. This gives the protein CASSQDPAGELFF.

The chain employs TRBV19 and TRBJ2-5; D possibly matches TRBD1 or TRBD2 (7 bases each). The J call is doubtful: the DNA matches TRBJ2-7 better. The CDR3 length is 15 residues. Germline assignment: CDR1 LNHDA and CDR2 SQIVND (reference sequence). DNA for the CDR3: TGTGCCAGTAGTCCCGTGCAGGGGGGGTTCTACGAGCAGTACTTC. It is translated as CASSPVQGGFYEQYF.

About this clone itself: Other DNA sequences in this sample translate to the same CDR3. V and J are TRBV5-1 and TRBJ2-1; D gene ambiguous. The V and J ends lost 2 bases and 7 bases respectively, with 4 bases between them. CDR3 size: 11 residues. Germline CDR1 is SGHRS and CDR2 is YFSETQ. The CDR3 loop reads CASSLGNEQFF. The CDR3 nucleotides are TGCGCCAGCAGCTTAGGTAATGAGCAGTTCTTC.

This rearrangement joins TRBV5-6 to TRBJ2-7, with D unresolved. The CDR3 has 12 residues. In germline, CDR1 is SGHDT, CDR2 YYEEEE. V gave up 0 bases and J gave up 6 bases, with 7 bases separating them. CDR3 in DNA: TGTGCCAGCAGCTTGGACGAGTTCGAGCAGTACTTC. This encodes CASSLDEFEQYF.

This chain connects TRBV11-2 to TRBJ2-7, with D possibly matching TRBD2 (6 bases). The CDR3 runs 15 residues. Germline CDR1 SGHAT, CDR2 FQNNGV. V was pared by 2 bases and J by 7 bases, with 18 bases between. CDR3 residues: CASSLLGRWPLEQYF. The CDR3 coding sequence is TGTGCCAGCAGCTTATTGGGGAGGTGGCCTCTGGAGCAGTACTTC.

This rearrangement joins TRBV7-9 to TRBJ2-2; no clear D. Trimming stripped 3 bases from V and 6 bases from J, with 17 bases between. Germline V gives CDR1 SEHNR, CDR2 FQNEAQ (reference sequence). The CDR3 loop spans 16 amino acids. DNA for the CDR3: TGTGCCAGCAGCTTGGCCCCTTTGGATGGCCCCGGGGAGCTGTTTTTT. Translation: CASSLAPLDGPGELFF. Supplemented by reference TRBV7-9 and TRBJ2-2, the full variable domain reads DTGVSQNPRHKITKRGQNVTFRCDPISEHNRLYWYRQTLGQGPEFLTYFQNEAQLEKSRLLSDRFSAERPKGSFSTLEIQRTEQGDSAMYLCASSLAPLDGPGELFFGEGSRLTVL.

The CDR3 loop is CASSPVSGSIYEQYF. As DNA, the CDR3 is TGTGCCAGCAGCCCTGTCAGCGGGAGTATCTACGAGCAGTACTTC. The rearrangement joins TRBV27 to TRBJ2-7; 8 bases match TRBD2. CDR1 MNHEY and CDR2 SMNVEV come from the germline V gene (reference sequence). The CDR3 is made up of 15 amino acids. V lost 6 bases to trimming and J lost 3 bases; unmatched junction nucleotides: 10.

This rearrangement joins TRBV9 to TRBJ2-2; 8 bases fit TRBD2. The CDR3 is 18 amino acids. J was trimmed by 9 bases and V by 4 bases; bases with no gene match: 20. The germline V gene encodes CDR1 SGDLS and CDR2 YYNGEE. CDR3 amino acids: CASSPQSGGLAHRRELFF. CDR3 sequence (DNA): TGTGCCAGCAGCCCACAAAGTGGTGGACTAGCCCATAGAAGGGAGCTGTTTTTT.

The chain couples TRBV6-1 to TRBJ2-7; D is uncertain. V lost 6 bases and J lost 2, with 8 bases in between. Germline CDR1 and CDR2: MNHNS and SASEGT. The CDR3 sequence is 12 residues long. CDR3 sequence reads: CASSALPYEQYF. CDR3 DNA sequence: TGTGCCAGCAGCGCACTTCCCTACGAGCAGTACTTC.